Presented here are 27 T cell receptor beta chains from one specimen sequenced in a study of blood T cell repertoires in COVID-19 (dated by TCRdb to about 2020). Libraries were made using the immunoSEQ multiplex PCR assay. TCRdb took this table from immuneACCESS and kept in-frame rearrangements with V and J called. Such tables lack part of the clones; where checked against another copy, unresolved V genes explain under half of the gap, and the rest is unexplained. Recorded for this sample are more than 95,000 clones; about 80% of them occurred a single time. Over 10% of the sample rests with the top ten. Sequencing was carried out using peripheral blood. These receptors were taken from a human donor in a cohort sampled during active or convalescent COVID-19.

The J gene is TRBJ1-2, the V gene TRBV23-1, with D maybe TRBD1 (5 bases). TRBV23-1 is an ORF, with its function uncertain. This CDR3 is built from 16 residues. With 4 bases removed from V and 2 bases from J, the gap between germline ends came to 17 bases. DNA of the CDR3: TGCGCCAGCAGTCCGCGGGGCAGCATAAAGAACTATGGCTACACCTTC. It translates to CASSPRGSIKNYGYTF.

The chain employs TRBV27 and TRBJ1-5; D possibly corresponds to TRBD1 (6 bases). Trimming pared 5 bases from V and 5 bases from J, leaving 19 bases between. This CDR3 is built from 16 residues. Germline values: CDR1 MNHEY, CDR2 SMNVEV (reference sequence). DNA for the CDR3: TGTGCCAGCAGTCCTCAGACAGGATACCATTATCAGCCCCAGCATTTT. As protein: CASSPQTGYHYQPQHF.

The chain employs TRBV9 and TRBJ1-1, with D possibly matching TRBD1 (6 bases). The germline V gene has CDR1 SGDLS and CDR2 YYNGEE. Trimming shortened V by 4 bases and J by 7 bases, and 11 bases separated the two germline ends. The CDR3 loop spans 12 amino acids. In DNA, the CDR3 is TGTGCCAGCAGCCCAAACAGGGATGAAGCTTTCTTT. Translated, it gives CASSPNRDEAFF.

The chain joins TRBV9 to TRBJ1-2; a possible D gene is TRBD1 (6 bases). Germline CDR1 SGDLS, CDR2 YYNGEE. This CDR3 region has 13 residues. Trimming left V 0 bases short and J 5 bases short, with 8 bases between. As DNA, the CDR3 is TGTGCCAGCAGCGTAGAGGACAGATATGGCTACACCTTC. As protein: CASSVEDRYGYTF. Filled out from reference TRBV9 and TRBJ1-2, the complete variable domain reads DSGVTQTPKHLITATGQRVTLRCSPRSGDLSVYWYQQSLDQGLQFLIQYYNGEERAKGNILERFSAQQFPDLHSELNLSSLELGDSALYFCASSVEDRYGYTFGSGTRLTVV.

The chain uses TRBV7-3 and TRBJ1-1; D is uncertain. The CDR3 runs to 13 residues. The germline V gene has CDR1 SGHTA and CDR2 FQGTGA. V was trimmed by 5 bases and J by 1 base, leaving 8 bases between them. CDR3 in DNA: TGTGCCAGCAGCACCAACACGAACACTGAAGCTTTCTTT. As protein: CASSTNTNTEAFF.

Details on this clone: The sample contains more than one DNA sequence encoding this CDR3. The V gene is TRBV3-1 (or the pseudogene TRBV3-2), the J gene TRBJ2-1, with 7 bases that match TRBD2. The CDR3 is 16 residues long. In germline, CDR1 is LGHDT, CDR2 YNNKEL (reference sequence). V trimming: 2 bases; J trimming: 1 base; junction bases outside the gene matches: 5. CDR3 sequence reads: CASSQRVGGSYNEQFF. The DNA of the CDR3 is TGTGCCAGCAGCCAACGCGTGGGGGGGTCCTACAATGAGCAGTTCTTC.

The chain is built from TRBV5-8 and TRBJ2-7; D gene uncertain. Germline assignment: CDR1 SGHTS and CDR2 YDEGEE. The CDR3 runs to 17 residues. The V gene lost 0 bases and the J gene lost 1 base, with 17 bases spanning the gap. CDR3 region: CASSLELWADLSYEQYF. Written as DNA, the CDR3 is TGTGCCAGCAGCTTGGAATTGTGGGCTGACCTTTCCTACGAGCAGTACTTC.

The chain uses TRBV30 and TRBJ1-1; D may be TRBD1 (6 bases). CDR1 is GTSNPN, CDR2 SVGIG, per germline (reference sequence). V lost 2 bases and J 5 bases, leaving 15 bases between the germline ends. This CDR3 has 14 amino acids. CDR3 DNA: TGTGCCTGGAGTCAAAATCAGGGGAGTACTGAAGCTTTCTTT. This sequence encodes CAWSQNQGSTEAFF.

The chain employs TRBV4-2 and TRBJ2-5, with 14 nucleotides matching TRBD2. CDR1 and CDR2 (germline): LGHNA, YNFKEQ. J lost 2 bases, V lost 0 bases, and 11 bases had no gene match. The CDR3 totals 20 residues. The CDR3 is CASSQEGTSGGIGTQETQYF. The CDR3 DNA is TGTGCCAGCAGCCAAGAAGGGACTAGCGGGGGTATTGGTACACAAGAGACCCAGTACTTC.

V usage is TRBV9 and J usage is TRBJ2-1; 9 nucleotides align to TRBD1. The CDR3 consists of 16 residues. J gave up 4 bases and V 6 bases, and 11 bases lay outside the gene matches. Germline CDR1 SGDLS, CDR2 YYNGEE. CDR3 DNA sequence: TGTGCCAGCAACGAATATGGGGGGACAGGGTACAATGAGCAGTTCTTC. Amino acid sequence: CASNEYGGTGYNEQFF.

This rearrangement joins TRBV24-1 to TRBJ2-3; 8 bases align to TRBD2. There are 15 residues in the CDR3. V lost 5 bases to trimming and J lost 0 bases; unmatched junction nucleotides: 3. CDR1 and CDR2 (germline): KGHDR, SFDVKD. CDR3 region: CATSGGGTSTDTQYF. Here the CDR3 DNA reads TGTGCCACCAGTGGCGGGGGGACTAGCACAGATACGCAGTATTTT.

The chain uses TRBV5-4 and TRBJ1-1; D unclear. V shed 0 bases and J shed 1 base, with 10 bases lying between them. The CDR3 loop spans 15 amino acids. Germline CDR1 SGHNT, CDR2 YYREEE (reference sequence). The CDR3 spells CASSLGSRSNTEAFF. In DNA, the CDR3 is TGTGCCAGCAGCTTGGGGAGCCGTTCGAACACTGAAGCTTTCTTT.

This chain uses TRBV7-9 with TRBJ2-7; the match to TRBD1 covers 11 bases. Per germline, CDR1 SEHNR and CDR2 FQNEAQ (reference sequence). The CDR3 runs to 17 residues. V lost 5 bases and J lost 5; bases outside the gene matches: 14. The DNA for the CDR3 is TGTGCCAGCAGCCCCCTCGTTCGGACAGGGGGCATGGACGAGCAGTACTTC. Translating gives CASSPLVRTGGMDEQYF.

The chain links TRBV27 to TRBJ2-5; 8 bases are shared with TRBD2. Germline values: CDR1 MNHEY, CDR2 SMNVEV (reference sequence). The CDR3 is made up of 15 amino acids. Germline trimming cut 5 bases from V and 6 bases from J; bases unmatched to any gene: 11. The CDR3 DNA follows: TGTGCCAGCAGTGAGGTTAGCGGGGCCCCCAAGACCCAGTACTTC. Encoded protein: CASSEVSGAPKTQYF.

The rearrangement joins TRBV6-5 to TRBJ1-5, with TRBD1 identical over 7 bases. The CDR3 is made up of 13 amino acids. The V gene end was trimmed by 6 bases and the J gene end by 5 bases; junction bases not matched to a gene: 4. Germline CDR1 and CDR2: MNHEY and SVGAGI. The CDR3 DNA is TGTGCCAGCAGCAGACAGGGTCATCAGCCCCAGCATTTT. It codes for CASSRQGHQPQHF.

V is TRBV10-3 and J is TRBJ1-6; D unresolved. The V end was cut by 0 bases, the J end by 17 bases, with 11 bases between. The CDR3 totals 12 residues. In germline, CDR1 is ENHRY, CDR2 SYGVKD. CDR3 amino acids: CAISESGRLVHF. In DNA, the CDR3 is TGTGCCATCAGTGAGTCGGGGAGGCTGGTCCACTTT.

J is TRBJ1-1 and V is TRBV5-1, with TRBD1 as a possible D gene (6 bases). Trimming cost V 4 bases and J 5 bases, with 15 bases left between them. This CDR3 has 14 residues. Germline lookup yields CDR1 SGHRS and CDR2 YFSETQ. The CDR3 coding sequence is TGCGCCAGCAGCCCCCGGGACACGCAGACTGAAGCTTTCTTT. Translated, it gives CASSPRDTQTEAFF.

The chain employs TRBV6-6 and TRBJ2-3; TRBD1 is a possible D gene (5 bases). V gave up 7 bases and J gave up 5 bases, with 10 bases separating them. This CDR3 region has 12 residues. Germline CDR1 MNHNY, CDR2 SVGAGI (reference sequence). CDR3 sequence (DNA): TGTGCCAGCAACAGGAACCAAGATACGCAGTATTTT. It translates to CASNRNQDTQYF.

The V and J genes are TRBV9 and TRBJ2-5, with 11 bases fitting TRBD2. The CDR3 contains 16 residues. The V segment lost 0 bases and the J segment 7 bases; nucleotides outside the gene matches: 8. Germline CDR1 is SGDLS and CDR2 is YYNGEE. Written as DNA, the CDR3 is TGTGCCAGCAGCGTAGGGGTTAGCGGGGGGGATACGACCCAGTACTTC. Residues: CASSVGVSGGDTTQYF.

The genes are TRBV25-1 and TRBJ1-5; a possible D gene is TRBD1 (6 bases). V was pared by 5 bases and J by 4 bases, with 15 bases between. The CDR3 is 15 amino acids. Germline V gene sequence: CDR1 MGHDK, CDR2 SYGVNS. The CDR3 loop reads CASSLGGARNQPQHF. DNA for the CDR3: TGTGCCAGCAGTCTGGGGGGGGCGCGGAATCAGCCCCAGCATTTT.

The rearrangement uses TRBV7-9 and TRBJ1-4; 7 bases align to TRBD1. From germline, CDR1 is SEHNR and CDR2 FQNEAQ (reference sequence). With V trimmed by 3 bases and J by 8 bases, 12 bases remained unmatched. The CDR3 extends over 16 amino acids. The CDR3 DNA follows: TGTGCCAGCAGCTTCGGACAGGCGTCGATCGGGGAAAAACTGTTTTTT. This gives the protein CASSFGQASIGEKLFF.

This chain connects TRBV19 to TRBJ2-7, with a weak D call TRBD2 (6 bases). Germline V gene sequence: CDR1 LNHDA, CDR2 SQIVND (reference sequence). Trimming left V 5 bases short and J 3 bases short, with 20 bases between. This CDR3 spans 16 amino acids. The CDR3 sequence is CASSPQGGAIFYEQYF. The CDR3 DNA reads as TGTGCCAGTAGTCCTCAGGGCGGGGCTATTTTCTACGAGCAGTACTTC.

The gene calls are TRBV7-9 and TRBJ2-7; 9 bases fit TRBD2. The junction had 12 bases not matched to a gene; V was cut back by 5 bases and J by 4 bases. The germline CDR1 and CDR2 sequences are SEHNR and FQNEAQ (reference sequence). The CDR3 extends over 16 amino acids. CDR3 DNA sequence: TGTGCCAGCAGCCCTCTCCCTAGCGGGGTTAGGTACGAGCAGTACTTC. It encodes CASSPLPSGVRYEQYF.

The chain joins TRBV11-3 to TRBJ1-6; D is unclear. The CDR3 sequence is 14 residues long. Germline loops: CDR1 SGHNT, CDR2 YENEEA. Between the trimmed V and J ends, which lost 5 bases and 6 bases, there was a span of 11 bases. DNA for the CDR3: TGTGCCAGCAGCCCGCCGGGAGTTAATTCACCCCTCCACTTT. This encodes CASSPPGVNSPLHF.

Concerning this clone: This CDR3 is missing its conserved last phenylalanine or tryptophan, likely due to a read error. Because the CDR3's place on the DNA is in doubt, the DNA is left out and the CDR3 is given as listed by TCRdb. The chain employs TRBV6-5 and TRBJ1-1; the table's D call of TRBD1 was not tested on the DNA. The CDR3 is 11 amino acids in total, end residues counted. Germline values: CDR1 MNHEY, CDR2 SVGAGI. The CDR3 loop is CASSYGGRDGI.

CDR3 amino acids: CASSQGTGRNEQFF. The CDR3 coding sequence is TGCGCCAGCAGCCAAGGGACAGGGAGAAATGAGCAGTTCTTC. The gene calls are TRBV4-3 and TRBJ2-1, with 8 positions matching TRBD1. CDR1 is LGHNA and CDR2 is YSLEER in the germline V gene. V shed 1 base, J shed 7 bases, and the junction held 3 bases outside the gene matches. The CDR3 loop spans 14 amino acids.

This sequence joins TRBV5-4 and TRBJ1-6, with TRBD1 matching over 8 bases. Looked up from germline, CDR1 is SGHNT and CDR2 is YYREEE (reference sequence). The CDR3 contains 16 residues. After removal of 7 bases from V and 10 bases from J, the junction contained 16 bases not matched to a gene. For the CDR3, the DNA is TGTGCCAGCCAAAGCAATACAGGGGGGGTAAGGTCACCCCTCCACTTT. This gives the protein CASQSNTGGVRSPLHF.